This note documents a single T cell receptor beta chain sequence. This record belongs to a study of blood T cell repertoires in COVID-19. Study at large: Some COVID-19 samples were acute and others convalescent; all came from the United States, Italy and Spain. PBMCs, B-cell-depleted T cells, or T cells provided the cDNA or gDNA that made up the material.

Original analysis: Reference gene primer amplification yielded estimated nucleated cell counts. Assay used: immunoSEQ multiplex PCR; TCRdb lists only in-frame clones, some missing. V, J and clone size are taken as reported in that table, and D and trimming were inferred from the DNA itself. The sample includes over 200,000 clones, around nine tenths seen only once; the top ten take around 2.8%. The origin of this receptor is a woman in her sixties or seventies with acute or convalescent COVID-19. The sample consisted of peripheral blood.

Written as DNA, the CDR3 is TGTGCCAGCAGTCAGGGACACAGAAACACCATATATTTT. Translating gives CASSQGHRNTIYF. This chain joins TRBV6-5 and TRBJ1-3; TRBD1 is a possible D gene (6 bases). Trimming shortened V by 5 bases and J by 5 bases, and 10 bases separated the two germline ends. The CDR3 runs to 13 residues. The germline CDR1 and CDR2 sequences are MNHEY and SVGAGI.